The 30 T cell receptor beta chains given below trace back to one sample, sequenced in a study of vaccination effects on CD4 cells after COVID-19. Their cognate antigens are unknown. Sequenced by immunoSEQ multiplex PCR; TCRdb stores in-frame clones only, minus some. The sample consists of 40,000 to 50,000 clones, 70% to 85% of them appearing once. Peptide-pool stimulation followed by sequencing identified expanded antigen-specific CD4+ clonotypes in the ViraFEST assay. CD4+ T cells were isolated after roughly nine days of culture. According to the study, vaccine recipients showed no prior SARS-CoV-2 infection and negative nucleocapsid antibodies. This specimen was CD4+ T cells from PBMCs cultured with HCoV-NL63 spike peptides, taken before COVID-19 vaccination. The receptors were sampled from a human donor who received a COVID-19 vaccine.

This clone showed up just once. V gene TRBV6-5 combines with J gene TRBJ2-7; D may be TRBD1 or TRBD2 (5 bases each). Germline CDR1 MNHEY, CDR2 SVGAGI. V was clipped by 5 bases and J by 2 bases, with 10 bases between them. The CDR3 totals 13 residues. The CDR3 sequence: CASSPRDPYEQYV. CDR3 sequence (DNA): TGTGCCAGCAGTCCCCGGGACCCCTACGAGCAGTACGTC.

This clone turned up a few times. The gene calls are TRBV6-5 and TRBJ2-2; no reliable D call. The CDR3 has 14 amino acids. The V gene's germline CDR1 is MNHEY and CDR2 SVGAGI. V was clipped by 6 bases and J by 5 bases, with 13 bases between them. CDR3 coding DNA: TGTGCCAGCAGCTTAAGTCCCGGTACCGGGGAGCTGTTTTTT. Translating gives CASSLSPGTGELFF.

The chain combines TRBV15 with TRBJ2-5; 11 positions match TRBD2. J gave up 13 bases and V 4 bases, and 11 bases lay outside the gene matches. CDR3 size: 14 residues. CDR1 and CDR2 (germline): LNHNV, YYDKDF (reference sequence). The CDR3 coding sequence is TGTGCCACCAGCATTGAGACTAGCGGGGCCACTAGGTACTTC. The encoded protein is CATSIETSGATRYF.

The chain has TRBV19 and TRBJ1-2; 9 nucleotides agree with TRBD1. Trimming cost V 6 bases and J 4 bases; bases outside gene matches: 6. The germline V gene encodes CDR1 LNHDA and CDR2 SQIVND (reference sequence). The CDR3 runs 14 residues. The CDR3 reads CASRMGQGAYGYTF. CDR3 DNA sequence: TGTGCCAGTAGAATGGGACAGGGCGCCTATGGCTACACCTTC.

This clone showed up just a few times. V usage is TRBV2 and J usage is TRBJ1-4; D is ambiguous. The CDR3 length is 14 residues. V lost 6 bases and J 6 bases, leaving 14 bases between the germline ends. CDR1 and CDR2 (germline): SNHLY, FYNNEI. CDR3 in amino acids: CASRPTVNDEKLFF. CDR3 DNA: TGTGCCAGCAGGCCGACTGTGAACGATGAAAAACTGTTTTTT.

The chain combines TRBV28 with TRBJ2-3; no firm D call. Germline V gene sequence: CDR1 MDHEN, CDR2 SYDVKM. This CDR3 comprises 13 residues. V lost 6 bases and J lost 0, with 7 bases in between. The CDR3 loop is CASRQASTDTQYF. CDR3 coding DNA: TGTGCCAGCAGACAAGCTAGCACAGATACGCAGTATTTT.

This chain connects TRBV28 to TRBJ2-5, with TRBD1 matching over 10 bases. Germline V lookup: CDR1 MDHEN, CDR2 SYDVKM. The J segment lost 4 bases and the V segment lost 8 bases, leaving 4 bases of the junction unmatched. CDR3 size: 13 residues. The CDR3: CASSRDRGETQYF. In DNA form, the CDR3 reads TGTGCCAGCTCCCGGGACAGGGGAGAGACCCAGTACTTC.

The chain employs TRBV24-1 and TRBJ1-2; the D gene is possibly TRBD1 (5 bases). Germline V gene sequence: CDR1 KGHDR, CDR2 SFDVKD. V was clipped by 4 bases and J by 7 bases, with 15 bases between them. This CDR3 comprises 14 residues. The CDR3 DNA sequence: TGTGCCACCAGTGAAGCAGGGTTGTCTTTTGGCTACACCTTC. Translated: CATSEAGLSFGYTF.

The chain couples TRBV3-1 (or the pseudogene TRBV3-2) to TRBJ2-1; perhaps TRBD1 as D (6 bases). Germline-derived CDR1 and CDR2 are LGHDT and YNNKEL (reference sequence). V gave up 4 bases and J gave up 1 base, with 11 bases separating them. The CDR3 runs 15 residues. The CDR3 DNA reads TGTGCCAGCAGCCCGGGACACGATTCCTACAATGAGCAGTTCTTC. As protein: CASSPGHDSYNEQFF.

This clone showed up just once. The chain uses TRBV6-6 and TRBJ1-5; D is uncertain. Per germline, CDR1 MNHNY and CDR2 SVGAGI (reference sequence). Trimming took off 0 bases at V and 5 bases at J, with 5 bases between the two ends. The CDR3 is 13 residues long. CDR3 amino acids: CASSYSGYQPQHF. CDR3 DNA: TGTGCCAGCAGTTACTCAGGTTATCAGCCCCAGCATTTT.

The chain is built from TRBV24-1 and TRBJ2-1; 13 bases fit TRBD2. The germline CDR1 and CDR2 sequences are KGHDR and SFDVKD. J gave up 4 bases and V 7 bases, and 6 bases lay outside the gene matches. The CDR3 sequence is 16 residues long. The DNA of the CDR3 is TGTGCCACCAGGACGGGACTAGCGGGGTCTTACAATGAGCAGTTCTTC. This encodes CATRTGLAGSYNEQFF.

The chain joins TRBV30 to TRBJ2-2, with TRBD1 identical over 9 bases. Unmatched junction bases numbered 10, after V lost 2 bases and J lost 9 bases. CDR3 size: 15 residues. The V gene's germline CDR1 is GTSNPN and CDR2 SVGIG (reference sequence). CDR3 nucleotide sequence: TGTGCCTGGAGTACACCGGGACAGGGCCGATGGGAGCTGTTTTTT. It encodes CAWSTPGQGRWELFF.

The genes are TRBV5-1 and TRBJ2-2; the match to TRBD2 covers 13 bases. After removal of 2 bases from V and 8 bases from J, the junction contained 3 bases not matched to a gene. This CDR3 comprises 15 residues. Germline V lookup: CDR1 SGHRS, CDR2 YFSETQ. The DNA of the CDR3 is TGCGCCAGCAGCTTACTAGCGGGGGGGCCAGGGGAGCTGTTTTTT. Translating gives CASSLLAGGPGELFF.

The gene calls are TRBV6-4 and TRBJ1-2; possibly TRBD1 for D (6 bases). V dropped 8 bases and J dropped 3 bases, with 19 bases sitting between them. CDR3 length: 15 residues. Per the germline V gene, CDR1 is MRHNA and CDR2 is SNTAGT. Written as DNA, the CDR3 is TGTGCCAGCTCACGCCGGGGGGGGCGAGACTATGGCTACACCTTC. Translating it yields CASSRRGGRDYGYTF.

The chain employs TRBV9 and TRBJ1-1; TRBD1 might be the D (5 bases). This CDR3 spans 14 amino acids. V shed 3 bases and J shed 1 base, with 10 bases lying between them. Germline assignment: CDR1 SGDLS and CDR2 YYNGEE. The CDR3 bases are TGTGCCAGCAGCGGCAGGGCAACGAACACTGAAGCTTTCTTT. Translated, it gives CASSGRATNTEAFF.

Here the CDR3 reads CASSLERPSTDTQYF. The CDR3 region has the DNA TGCGCCAGCAGCTTGGAACGACCTAGCACAGATACGCAGTATTTT. The chain has TRBV5-1 and TRBJ2-3; no definite D call. The V gene's germline CDR1 is SGHRS and CDR2 YFSETQ. CDR3 length: 15 amino acids. V gave up 0 bases and J gave up 0 bases, with 8 bases separating them.

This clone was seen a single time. The chain's CDR3 is CASSLASGGSYEQYV. Written as DNA, the CDR3 is TGCGCCAGCAGCTTGGCTAGCGGTGGCTCCTACGAGCAGTACGTC. This chain joins TRBV5-1 and TRBJ2-7; the match to TRBD2 covers 7 bases. The length of the CDR3 is 15 residues. With 0 bases clipped from V and 0 bases from J, the junction kept 3 bases outside the gene matches. Germline CDR1 SGHRS, CDR2 YFSETQ.

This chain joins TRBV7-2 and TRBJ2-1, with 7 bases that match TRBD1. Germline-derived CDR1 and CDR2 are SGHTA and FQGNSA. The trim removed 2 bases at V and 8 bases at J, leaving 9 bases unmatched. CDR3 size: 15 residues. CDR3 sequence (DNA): TGTGCCAGCAGCTTAAGGGACAGTCTATTTGATGAGCAGTTCTTC. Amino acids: CASSLRDSLFDEQFF.

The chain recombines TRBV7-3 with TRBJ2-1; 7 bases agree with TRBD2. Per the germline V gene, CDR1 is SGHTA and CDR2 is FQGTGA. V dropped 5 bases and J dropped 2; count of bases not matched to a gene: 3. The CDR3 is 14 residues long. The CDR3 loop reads CASSPGLAYNEQFF. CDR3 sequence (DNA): TGTGCCAGCAGCCCCGGACTAGCCTACAATGAGCAGTTCTTC.

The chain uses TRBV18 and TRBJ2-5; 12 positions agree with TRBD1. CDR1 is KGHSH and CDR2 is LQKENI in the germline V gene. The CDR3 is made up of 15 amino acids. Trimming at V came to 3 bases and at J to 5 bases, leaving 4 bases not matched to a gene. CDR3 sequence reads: CASSPGTGGAETQYF. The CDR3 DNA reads TGTGCCAGCTCACCCGGGACAGGGGGCGCCGAGACCCAGTACTTC.

CDR3 in amino acids: CASSSGPGQGGTDTQYF. DNA of the CDR3: TGTGCCAGCAGCTCAGGACCCGGACAGGGTGGGACAGATACGCAGTATTTT. The gene calls are TRBV7-3 and TRBJ2-3; TRBD1 matches at 8 bases. The CDR3 is 17 residues long. Per the germline V gene, CDR1 is SGHTA and CDR2 is FQGTGA. Trimming at V came to 4 bases and at J to 3 bases, leaving 12 bases not matched to a gene.

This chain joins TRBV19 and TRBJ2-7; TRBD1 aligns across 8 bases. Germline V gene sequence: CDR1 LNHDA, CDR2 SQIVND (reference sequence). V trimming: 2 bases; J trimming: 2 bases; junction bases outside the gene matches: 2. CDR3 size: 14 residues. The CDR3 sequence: CASSIKTGAYEQYV. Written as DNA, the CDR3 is TGTGCCAGTAGTATAAAGACAGGGGCCTACGAGCAGTACGTC.

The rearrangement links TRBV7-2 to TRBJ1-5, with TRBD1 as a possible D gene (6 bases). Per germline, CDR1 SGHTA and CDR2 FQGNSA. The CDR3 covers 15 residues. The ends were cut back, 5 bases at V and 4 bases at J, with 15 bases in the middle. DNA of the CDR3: TGTGCCAGCAGCGAACGGGGGGCTAATAATCAGCCCCAGCATTTT. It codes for CASSERGANNQPQHF.

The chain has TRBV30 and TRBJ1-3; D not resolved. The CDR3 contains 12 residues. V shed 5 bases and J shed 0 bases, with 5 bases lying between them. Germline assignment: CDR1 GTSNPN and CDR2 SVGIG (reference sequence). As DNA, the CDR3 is TGTGCCTGGGCTACCTCTGGAAACACCATATATTTT. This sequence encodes CAWATSGNTIYF.

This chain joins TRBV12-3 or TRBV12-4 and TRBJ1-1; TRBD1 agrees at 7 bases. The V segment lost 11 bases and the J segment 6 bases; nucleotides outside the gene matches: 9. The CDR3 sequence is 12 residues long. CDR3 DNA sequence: TGTGCCGGAAAAAACAGGGGCGCTGAAGCTTTCTTT. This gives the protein CAGKNRGAEAFF.

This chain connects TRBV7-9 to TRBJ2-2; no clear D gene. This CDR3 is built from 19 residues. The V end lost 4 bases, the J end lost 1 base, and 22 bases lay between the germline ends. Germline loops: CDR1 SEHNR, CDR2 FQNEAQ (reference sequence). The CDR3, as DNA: TGTGCCAGCAGCTCTCAAAATCCCCTTGCCCTGAGGAACACCGGGGAGCTGTTTTTT. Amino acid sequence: CASSSQNPLALRNTGELFF.

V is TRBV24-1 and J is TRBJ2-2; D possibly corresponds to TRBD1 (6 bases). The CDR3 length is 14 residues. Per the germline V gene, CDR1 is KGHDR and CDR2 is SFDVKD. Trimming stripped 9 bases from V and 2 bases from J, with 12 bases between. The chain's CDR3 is CATSGQTNTGELFF. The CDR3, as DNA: TGTGCCACCTCCGGACAGACAAACACCGGGGAGCTGTTTTTT.

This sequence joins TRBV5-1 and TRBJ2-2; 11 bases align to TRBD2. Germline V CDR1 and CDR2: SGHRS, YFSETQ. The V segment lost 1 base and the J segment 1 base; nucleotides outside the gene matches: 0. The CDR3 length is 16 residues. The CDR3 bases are TGCGCCAGCAGCTTGACTAGCGGGGGGAACACCGGGGAGCTGTTTTTT. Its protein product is CASSLTSGGNTGELFF.

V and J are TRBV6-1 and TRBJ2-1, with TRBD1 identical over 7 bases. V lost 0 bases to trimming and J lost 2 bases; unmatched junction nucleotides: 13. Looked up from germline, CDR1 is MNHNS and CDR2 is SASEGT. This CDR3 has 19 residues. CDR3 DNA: TGTGCCAGCAGTGAAGCGCTTCTCCCAGACAGGGCTGCCTACAATGAGCAGTTCTTC. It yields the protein CASSEALLPDRAAYNEQFF.

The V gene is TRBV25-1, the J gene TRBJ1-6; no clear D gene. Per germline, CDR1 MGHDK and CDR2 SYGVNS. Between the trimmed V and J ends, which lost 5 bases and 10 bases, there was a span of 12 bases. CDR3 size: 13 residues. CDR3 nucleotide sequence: TGTGCCAGCAGTAGCCGGCAAGGATCACCCCTCCACTTT. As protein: CASSSRQGSPLHF.